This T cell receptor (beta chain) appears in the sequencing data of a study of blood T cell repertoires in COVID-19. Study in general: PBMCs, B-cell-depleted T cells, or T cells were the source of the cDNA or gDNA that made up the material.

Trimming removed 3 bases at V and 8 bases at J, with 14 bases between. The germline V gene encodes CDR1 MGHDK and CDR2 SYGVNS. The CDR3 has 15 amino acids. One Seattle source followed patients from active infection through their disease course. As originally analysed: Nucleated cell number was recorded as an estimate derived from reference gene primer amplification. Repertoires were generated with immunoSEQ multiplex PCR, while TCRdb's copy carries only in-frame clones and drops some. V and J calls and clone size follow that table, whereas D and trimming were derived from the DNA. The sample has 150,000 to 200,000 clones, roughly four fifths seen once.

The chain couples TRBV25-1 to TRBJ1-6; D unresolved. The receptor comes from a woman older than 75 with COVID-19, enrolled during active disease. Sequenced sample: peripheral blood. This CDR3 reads CASSDLPVGDSPLHF. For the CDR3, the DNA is TGTGCCAGCAGTGATCTCCCCGTCGGGGATTCACCCCTCCACTTT.